This TCR beta chain was profiled in a study of CD8+CD57+ T cells in acquired aplastic anemia. As for the study in general: DNA from sorted CD4+ and CD8+ cells averaged about 3.2 ug.

This CDR3 comprises 16 residues. Looked up from germline, CDR1 is SNHLY and CDR2 is FYNNEI. Notes on the study in general: Patients and controls had in common 25 to 30 CD8+ CDR3 sequences.

Genomic DNA templated the TCR beta VDJ and CDR3 profiling. Each CDR3 protein gets one entry after TCRdb re-called the reads with MiXCR. Among around 430,000 distinct CDR3 sequences listed, around a third were seen once. This clonotype has just a few counts. The target antigen is unknown. The junction and the germline gene differ at one end; a read error may be behind it. Only patients with CD8+CD57+ cell expansion on flow cytometry were chosen for sequencing. Severe acquired aplastic anemia was diagnosed in all patients. The blood sampling took place in patients who had so far received no therapy. The specimen was sorted CD4+, CD8+, or CD8+CD57+ T cells (not recorded which) from PBMCs. The rearrangement links TRBV2 to TRBJ1-2; D is perhaps TRBD1 (5 bases). The receptor comes from a human donor with aplastic anemia. CDR3 DNA: TGCGCCAGCAGCCAAGTTCCCGGGACGGATTTGAGCGGCTACACCTTC. It specifies CASSQVPGTDLSGYTF.